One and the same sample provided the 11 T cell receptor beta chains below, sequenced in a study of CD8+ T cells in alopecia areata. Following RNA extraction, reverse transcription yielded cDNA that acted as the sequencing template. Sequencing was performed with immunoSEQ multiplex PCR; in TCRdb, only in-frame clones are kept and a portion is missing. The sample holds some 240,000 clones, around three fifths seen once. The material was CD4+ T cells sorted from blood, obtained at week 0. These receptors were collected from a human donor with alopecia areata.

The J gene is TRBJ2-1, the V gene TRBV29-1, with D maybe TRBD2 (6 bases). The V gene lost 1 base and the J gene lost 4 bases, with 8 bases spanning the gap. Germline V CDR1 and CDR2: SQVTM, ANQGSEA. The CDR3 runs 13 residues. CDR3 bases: TGCAGCGTTGAAGTCGGGGGTTACAATGAGCAGTTCTTC. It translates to CSVEVGGYNEQFF.

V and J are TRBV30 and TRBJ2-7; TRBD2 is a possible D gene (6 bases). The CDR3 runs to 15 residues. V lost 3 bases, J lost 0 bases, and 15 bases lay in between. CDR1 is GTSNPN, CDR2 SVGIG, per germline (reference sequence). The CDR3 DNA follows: TGTGCCTGGAGCCGGGGGTCCCTGAGCTCCTACGAGCAGTACTTC. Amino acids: CAWSRGSLSSYEQYF.

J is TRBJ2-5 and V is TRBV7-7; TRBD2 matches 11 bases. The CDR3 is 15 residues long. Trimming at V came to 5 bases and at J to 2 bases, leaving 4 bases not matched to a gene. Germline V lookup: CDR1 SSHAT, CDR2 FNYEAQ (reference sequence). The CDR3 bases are TGTGCCAGCAGCCTGGGACTAGCGGAACAAGAGACCCAGTACTTC. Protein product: CASSLGLAEQETQYF.

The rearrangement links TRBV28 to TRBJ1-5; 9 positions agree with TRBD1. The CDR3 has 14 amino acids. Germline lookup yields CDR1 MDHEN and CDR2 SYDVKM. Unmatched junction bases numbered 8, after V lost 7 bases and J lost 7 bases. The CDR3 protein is CASTGGTGYQPQHF. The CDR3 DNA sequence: TGTGCCAGCACCGGAGGGACAGGGTACCAGCCCCAGCATTTT.

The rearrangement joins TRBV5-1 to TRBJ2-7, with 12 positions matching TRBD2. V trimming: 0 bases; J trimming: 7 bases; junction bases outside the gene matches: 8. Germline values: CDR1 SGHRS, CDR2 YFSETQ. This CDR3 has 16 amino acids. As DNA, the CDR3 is TGCGCCAGCAGCTTGGGAGCTAGCGGGGGGGCGCGTGAGCAGTACTTC. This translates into CASSLGASGGAREQYF.

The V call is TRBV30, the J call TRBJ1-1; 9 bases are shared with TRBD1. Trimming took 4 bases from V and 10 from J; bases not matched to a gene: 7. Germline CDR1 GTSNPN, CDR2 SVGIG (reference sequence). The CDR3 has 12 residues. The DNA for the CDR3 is TGTGCCTGGAAGGAAATACAGGGGGCAGCTTTCTTT. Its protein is CAWKEIQGAAFF.

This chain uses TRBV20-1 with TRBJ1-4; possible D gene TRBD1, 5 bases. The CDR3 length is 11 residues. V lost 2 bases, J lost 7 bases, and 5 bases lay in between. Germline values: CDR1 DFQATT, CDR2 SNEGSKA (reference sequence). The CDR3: CSARQGEKLFF. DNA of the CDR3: TGCAGTGCTAGACAGGGTGAAAAACTGTTTTTT.

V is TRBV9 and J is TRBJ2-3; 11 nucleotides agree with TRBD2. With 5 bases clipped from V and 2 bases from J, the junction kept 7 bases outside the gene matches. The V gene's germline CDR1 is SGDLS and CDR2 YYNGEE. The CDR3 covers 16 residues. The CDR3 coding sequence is TGTGCCAGCAGTGCCCCGGGACTAGCGGACACAGATACGCAGTATTTT. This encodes CASSAPGLADTDTQYF.

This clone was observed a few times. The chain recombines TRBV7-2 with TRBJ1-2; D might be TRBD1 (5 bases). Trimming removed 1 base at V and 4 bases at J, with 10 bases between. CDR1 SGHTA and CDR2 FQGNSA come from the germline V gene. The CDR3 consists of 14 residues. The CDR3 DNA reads TGTGCCAGCAGCTTAGTTAGGACAAGCTATGGCTACACCTTC. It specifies CASSLVRTSYGYTF.

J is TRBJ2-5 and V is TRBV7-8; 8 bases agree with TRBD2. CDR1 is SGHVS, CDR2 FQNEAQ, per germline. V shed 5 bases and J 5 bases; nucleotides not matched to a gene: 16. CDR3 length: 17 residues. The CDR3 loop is CASSTHGGLSGNETQYF. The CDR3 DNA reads TGTGCCAGCAGCACCCACGGTGGGCTTAGCGGGAATGAGACCCAGTACTTC.

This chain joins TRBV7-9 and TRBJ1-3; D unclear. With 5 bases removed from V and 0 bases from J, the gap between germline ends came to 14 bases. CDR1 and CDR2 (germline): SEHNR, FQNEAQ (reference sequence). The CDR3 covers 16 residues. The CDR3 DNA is TGTGCCAGCAGCCAATGGATTCTTGACTCTGGAAACACCATATATTTT. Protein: CASSQWILDSGNTIYF. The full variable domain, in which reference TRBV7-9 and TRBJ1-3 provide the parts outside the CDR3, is DTGVSQNPRHKITKRGQNVTFRCDPISEHNRLYWYRQTLGQGPEFLTYFQNEAQLEKSRLLSDRFSAERPKGSFSTLEIQRTEQGDSAMYLCASSQWILDSGNTIYFGEGSWLTVV.